Listed below are T cell receptor beta chains from one sample, sequenced in a study of T cells in Graves' hyperthyroidism and ophthalmopathy. TCRdb passed the multiplex PCR reads through MiXCR, listing each CDR3 protein once. The repertoire holds roughly 580,000 distinct CDR3 sequences, with about half as singletons. The specimen was peripheral blood or thyroid tissue (not recorded which). These receptors originate from a woman in her late teens or twenties with Graves' hyperthyroidism. Both conserved end residues are part of each CDR3. A D gene is named only where the DNA matches it firmly. Clone size appears in some rows only: once, few, many, or a class for an expanded clone.

d_call j_call v_call clone_size cdr3_nt cdr3_aa
NA TRBJ1-2 TRBV7-2 many TGTGCCAGCAGCCCCCCTGGGGATTACTATGGCTACACCTTC CASSPPGDYYGYTF
TRBD1 TRBJ1-3 TRBV10-3 few TGTGCCAGCGAGGGGGCGAGCTCTGGAAACACCATATATTTT CASEGASSGNTIYF
NA TRBJ2-1 TRBV24-1 many TGTGCCACCAGTGACGCCCGGGACCCGCATCACAATGAGCAATTCTTC CATSDARDPHHNEQFF
NA TRBJ1-5 TRBV9 NA TGTGCCAGCAGCGTAGGCGGGGCAGATACGCAGCATTTT CASSVGGADTQHF
NA TRBJ2-5 TRBV7-9 many TGTGCCAGCAGCTTAGAGGAAGAGACCCAGTACTTC CASSLEEETQYF
TRBD1 TRBJ2-6 TRBV15 NA TGTGCCACCAGCAGAGATATGGGACAGGGTTCTGGGGCCAACGTCCTGACTTTC CATSRDMGQGSGANVLTF
NA TRBJ1-1 TRBV29-1 many TGCAGCGTCGGGCATAGTCTGAACACTGAAGCTTTCTTT CSVGHSLNTEAFF
NA TRBJ2-2 TRBV24-1 few TGTGCCACCAGTGATTTGCGGTCCGCAGGACCCACTCGTGTCGGGGAGCTGTTTTTT CATSDLRSAGPTRVGELFF
TRBD1 TRBJ1-2 TRBV6-5 few TGTGCCAGCAGCGTAATACAGGGGGGTGGCTACACCTTC CASSVIQGGGYTF
NA TRBJ1-1 TRBV10-3 NA TGTGCCATCAGTGGAAATGTTGGCGTAAACACTGAAGCTTTCTTT CAISGNVGVNTEAFF
NA TRBJ1-1 TRBV12-3/TRBV12-4 few TGTGCCAGCAGTCGGGACGGAAGGAACACTGAAGCTTTCTTT CASSRDGRNTEAFF
TRBD1 TRBJ1-1 TRBV7-9 NA TGTGCCAGCAGCATCGGGACAGGTTTCTTT CASSIGTGFF
NA TRBJ1-2 TRBV25-1 NA TGTGCTAGAGGTTCAGGGAGCTATGGCTACACCTTC CARGSGSYGYTF
TRBD1 TRBJ2-7 TRBV19 few TGTGCCAGTTCTCCGCTCACGACAGGGTCGGGTGAGCAGTACTTC CASSPLTTGSGEQYF
NA TRBJ1-2 TRBV2 few TGTGCCAGCTGGCGGGACTATGGCTACACCTTC CASWRDYGYTF
TRBD2 TRBJ2-7 TRBV7-8 once TGTGCCTGGGGACTAGCCTACGAGCAGTACTTC CAWGLAYEQYF
NA TRBJ1-2 TRBV11-3 NA TGTGCCAGCAGCTTAAGGACGGTTTACTATGGCTACACCTTC CASSLRTVYYGYTF
NA TRBJ1-6 TRBV29-1 many TGCAGCGCCCGGGCCGGGGATTCACCCCTCCACTTT CSARAGDSPLHF
TRBD1 TRBJ1-2 TRBV20-1 NA TGCAGTGCTAGAGATCTGGACAGGCGGCGGGGCTACACCTTC CSARDLDRRRGYTF
NA TRBJ2-6 TRBV2 many TGTGCCAGCAGTGTCTTTCCGGGGGCCAACGTCCTGACTTTC CASSVFPGANVLTF
NA TRBJ2-6 TRBV12-3/TRBV12-4 few TGTGCCAGCGACCTTTCTGGGGCCAACGTCCTGACTTTC CASDLSGANVLTF
NA TRBJ1-6 TRBV7-2 NA TGTGCCAGCAGCCTCGAACGAGACCTCTATAATTCACCCCTCCACTTT CASSLERDLYNSPLHF
NA TRBJ1-1 TRBV2 once TGTGCCTGGACGAGTGTCTCGAGGAACACTGAAGCTTTCTTT CAWTSVSRNTEAFF
NA TRBJ2-3 TRBV7-2 once TGTGCCAGCAGCTTCCAGCGGAATACGCAGTATTTT CASSFQRNTQYF
NA TRBJ1-6 TRBV24-1 many TGTGCCACCAGTTCCCGGGTGCCTCATTCACCCCTCCACTTT CATSSRVPHSPLHF
TRBD2 TRBJ2-5 TRBV7-2 NA TGTGCCAGCAGCTTAGCCCCCTCAGCGGGGCAAGAGACCCAGTACTTC CASSLAPSAGQETQYF
NA TRBJ1-1 TRBV7-8 few TGTGCCAGCAGCTTAGGAGTTCCAGGGCGGTTAACTGAAGCTTTCTTT CASSLGVPGRLTEAFF
TRBD2 TRBJ2-5 TRBV20-1 NA TGCAGTGCTAGTCTGGCGGGAGGAGGAGAGCAGTACTTC CSASLAGGGEQYF
NA TRBJ1-1 TRBV5-1 NA TGCGCCAGCAGCTACTGGACAGCAGGCACTGAAGCTTTCTTT CASSYWTAGTEAFF
NA TRBJ1-2 TRBV15 many TGTGCCACCAGCACCAGACATTCTAACTATGGCTACACCTTC CATSTRHSNYGYTF
TRBD2 TRBJ2-7 TRBV7-7 NA TGTGCCAGCAGCTTACCGACTAGCGGGAGGGCCTACGAGCAGTACTTC CASSLPTSGRAYEQYF
NA TRBJ1-2 TRBV29-1 NA TGCAGCGTTGAAGGACTCGCCACAGATAACTATGGCTACACCTTC CSVEGLATDNYGYTF
NA TRBJ1-1 TRBV14 NA TGTGCCAGCAGCCAACACAGGGAGGGCACTGAAGCTTTCTTT CASSQHREGTEAFF
TRBD1 TRBJ1-2 TRBV2 many TGTGCCAGCAGTCGACAGGGAAGCTATGGCTACACCTTC CASSRQGSYGYTF
NA TRBJ1-6 TRBV5-1 NA TGTGCCAGCAGTCAAACAGGGCGCTCACCCCTCCACTTT CASSQTGRSPLHF
TRBD1 TRBJ1-5 TRBV7-8 many TGTGCCAGCAGCCCCGGACAGGGCTATAGCAATCAGCCCCAGCATTTT CASSPGQGYSNQPQHF
NA TRBJ1-1 TRBV12-3/TRBV12-4 many TGTGCCAGCAGTTCCCGTTATAACACTGAAGCTTTCTTT CASSSRYNTEAFF
NA TRBJ2-5 TRBV9 NA TGTGCCAGCAGCGGGGGGTCGGCACAAGAGACCCAGTACTTC CASSGGSAQETQYF
NA TRBJ1-1 TRBV2 many TGTGCCAGCAGAGGGGGACGGGCGACATTT CASRGGRATF
TRBD2 TRBJ2-7 TRBV20-1 few TGCAGTGCCCCAGGGACTAGCGGGAAGTACGAGCAGTACTTC CSAPGTSGKYEQYF
NA TRBJ2-7 TRBV14 once TGTGCCAGCAGCGATTGGGACCAATACGAGCAGTACTTC CASSDWDQYEQYF
NA TRBJ2-5 TRBV25-1 once TGTGCCAGCAGTGCCGGAGGTTTGGAGGCCCAGTACTTC CASSAGGLEAQYF
NA TRBJ1-4 TRBV7-9 many TGTGCCAGCAGCTTGAAGTGGGACGGTAATGAAAAACTGTTTTTT CASSLKWDGNEKLFF
NA TRBJ2-7 TRBV20-1 NA TGCAGTGCTATCATATCCGGTGAGCAGTACTTC CSAIISGEQYF
TRBD1 TRBJ2-7 TRBV2 NA TGTGCCAGCAGTTACTTAGGGACAGGCTCTTACGAGCAGTACTTC CASSYLGTGSYEQYF
TRBD1 TRBJ2-7 TRBV11-1 NA TGTGCCTGGAGTACCCCGACAGGGGTGGGACCAGGTCGGTACTTC CAWSTPTGVGPGRYF
TRBD1 TRBJ1-6 TRBV7-8 NA TGTGCCAGCACTAGCACCGCTGGGACAGCGTGGTGGAATTCACCCCTCCACTTT CASTSTAGTAWWNSPLHF
NA TRBJ2-2 TRBV7-9 few TGTGCCAGCAGCTTGGCCGTCAACTCGTTGGGGGAGCTGTTTTTT CASSLAVNSLGELFF
NA TRBJ2-5 TRBV2 many TGTGCCAGCAGTGGGGGCAGGGAAGAGACCCAGTACTTC CASSGGREETQYF
NA TRBJ2-5 TRBV7-8 NA TGTGCCAGCAGCAGGACCCTTGGACAAACCCAGTACTTC CASSRTLGQTQYF
TRBD1 TRBJ2-7 TRBV24-1 NA TGTGCCAGCGCTGGTCCGGCGGACAGGGGGACCGAGCAGTACTTC CASAGPADRGTEQYF
NA TRBJ1-1 TRBV11-1 NA TGTGCCAGCAGCTTACCATGGGTGAACACTGAAGCTTTCTTT CASSLPWVNTEAFF